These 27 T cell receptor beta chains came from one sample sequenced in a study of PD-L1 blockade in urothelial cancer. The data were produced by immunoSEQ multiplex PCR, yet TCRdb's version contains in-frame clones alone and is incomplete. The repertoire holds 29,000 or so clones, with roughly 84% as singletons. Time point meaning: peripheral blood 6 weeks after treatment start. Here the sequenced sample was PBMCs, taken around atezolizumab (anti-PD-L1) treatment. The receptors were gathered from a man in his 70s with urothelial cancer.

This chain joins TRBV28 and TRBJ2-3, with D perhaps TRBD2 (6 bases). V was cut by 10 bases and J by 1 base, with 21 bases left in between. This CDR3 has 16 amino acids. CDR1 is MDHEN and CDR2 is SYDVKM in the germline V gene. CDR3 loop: CATSTGLAERTDTQYF. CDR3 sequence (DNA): TGTGCCACCTCAACGGGACTGGCGGAACGCACAGATACGCAGTATTTT.

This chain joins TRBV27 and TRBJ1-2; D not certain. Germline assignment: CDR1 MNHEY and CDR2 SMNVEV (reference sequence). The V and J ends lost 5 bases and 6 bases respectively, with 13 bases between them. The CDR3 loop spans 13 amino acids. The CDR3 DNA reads TGTGCCAGCAGTCTTAGCCAGTGGGATGGCTACACCTTC. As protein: CASSLSQWDGYTF.

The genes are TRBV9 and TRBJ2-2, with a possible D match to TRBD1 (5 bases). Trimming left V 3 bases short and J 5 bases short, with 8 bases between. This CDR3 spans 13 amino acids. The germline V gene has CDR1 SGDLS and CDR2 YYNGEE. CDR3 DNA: TGTGCCAGCAGCGCGCGGACAACCGGGGAGCTGTTTTTT. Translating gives CASSARTTGELFF.

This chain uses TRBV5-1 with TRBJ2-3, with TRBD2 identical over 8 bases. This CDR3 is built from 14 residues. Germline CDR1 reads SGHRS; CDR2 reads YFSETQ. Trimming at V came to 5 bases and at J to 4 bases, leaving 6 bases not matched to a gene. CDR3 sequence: CASSSGEGADTQYF. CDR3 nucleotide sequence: TGCGCCAGCAGTAGCGGGGAGGGGGCAGATACGCAGTATTTT.

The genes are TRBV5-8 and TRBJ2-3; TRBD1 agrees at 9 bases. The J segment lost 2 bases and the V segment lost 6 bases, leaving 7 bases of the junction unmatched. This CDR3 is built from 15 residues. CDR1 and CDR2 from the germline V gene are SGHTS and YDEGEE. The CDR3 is CASTLGTGYTDTQYF. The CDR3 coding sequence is TGTGCCAGCACCCTAGGGACAGGGTACACAGATACGCAGTATTTT.

The CDR3 sequence: CASSPPRAAKYEQYF. The CDR3 DNA reads TGTGCCAGCAGCCCTCCCCGCGCAGCGAAATACGAGCAGTACTTC. The rearrangement links TRBV14 to TRBJ2-7; D is unresolved. The ends were cut back, 4 bases at V and 4 bases at J, with 17 bases in the middle. The CDR3 sequence is 15 residues long. Per the germline V gene, CDR1 is SGHDN and CDR2 is FVKESK. Full variable domain (remainder filled in from reference TRBV14 and TRBJ2-7): EAGVTQFPSHSVIEKGQTVTLRCDPISGHDNLYWYRRVMGKEIKFLLHFVKESKQDESGMPNNRFLAERTGGTYSTLKVQPAELEDSGVYFCASSPPRAAKYEQYFGPGTRLTVT.

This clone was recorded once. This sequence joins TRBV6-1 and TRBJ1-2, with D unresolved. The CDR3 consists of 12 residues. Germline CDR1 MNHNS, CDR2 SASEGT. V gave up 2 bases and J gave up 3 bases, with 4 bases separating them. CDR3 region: CASSEYYYGYTF. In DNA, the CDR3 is TGTGCCAGCAGTGAATATTACTATGGCTACACCTTC.

The CDR3 is CASSVTAVNTEAFF. The CDR3 DNA sequence: TGTGCCAGTAGTGTGACAGCCGTGAACACTGAAGCTTTCTTT. The rearrangement joins TRBV19 to TRBJ1-1; weak D call: TRBD1 (5 bases). Trimming stripped 5 bases from V and 0 bases from J, with 10 bases between. Germline values: CDR1 LNHDA, CDR2 SQIVND (reference sequence). The CDR3 is 14 amino acids.

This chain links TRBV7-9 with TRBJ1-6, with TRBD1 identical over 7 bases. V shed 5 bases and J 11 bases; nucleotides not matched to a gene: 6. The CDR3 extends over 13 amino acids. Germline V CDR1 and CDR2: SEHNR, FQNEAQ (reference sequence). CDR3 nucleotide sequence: TGTGCCAGCAGCCAGACAGGGTTGGCACCCCTCCACTTT. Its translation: CASSQTGLAPLHF.

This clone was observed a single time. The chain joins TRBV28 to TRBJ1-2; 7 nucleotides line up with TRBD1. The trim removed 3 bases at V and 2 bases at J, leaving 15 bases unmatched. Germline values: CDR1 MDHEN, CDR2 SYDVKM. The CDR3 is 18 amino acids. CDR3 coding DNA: TGTGCCAGCAGTTTCCCCACCTCACAAGGGGGCAGGAACTATGGCTACACCTTC. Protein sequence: CASSFPTSQGGRNYGYTF.

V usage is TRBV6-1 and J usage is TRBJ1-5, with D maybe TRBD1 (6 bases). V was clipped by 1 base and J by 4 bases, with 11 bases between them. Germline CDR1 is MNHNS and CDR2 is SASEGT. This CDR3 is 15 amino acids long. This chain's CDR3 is CASSEEGDTNQPQHF. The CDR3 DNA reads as TGTGCCAGCAGTGAAGAAGGGGACACGAATCAGCCCCAGCATTTT.

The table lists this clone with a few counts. The CDR3 is CASIGQGATEAFF. The CDR3 bases are TGTGCCAGTATCGGACAGGGGGCTACTGAAGCTTTCTTT. The V and J genes are TRBV10-3 and TRBJ1-1; 11 bases match TRBD1. CDR1 and CDR2 (germline): ENHRY, SYGVKD. V lost 10 bases and J lost 5; bases outside the gene matches: 6. The CDR3 is 13 residues long.

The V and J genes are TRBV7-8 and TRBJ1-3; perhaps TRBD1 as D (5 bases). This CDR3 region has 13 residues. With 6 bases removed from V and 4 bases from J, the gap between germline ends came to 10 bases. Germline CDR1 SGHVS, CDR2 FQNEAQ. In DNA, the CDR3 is TGTGCCAGCAGGCAGGGTGACGGAAACACCATATATTTT. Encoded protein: CASRQGDGNTIYF.

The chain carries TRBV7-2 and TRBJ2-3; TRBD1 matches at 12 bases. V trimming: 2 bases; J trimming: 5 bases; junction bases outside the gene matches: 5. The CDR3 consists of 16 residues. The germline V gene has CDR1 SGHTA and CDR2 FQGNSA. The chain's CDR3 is CASSLLGQGARDTQYF. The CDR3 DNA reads TGTGCCAGCAGCTTACTGGGACAGGGGGCGCGAGATACGCAGTATTTT.

Here the CDR3 reads CASSFLTGPTNEKLFF. CDR3 DNA sequence: TGTGCCAGCAGTTTTCTGACAGGCCCAACTAATGAAAAACTGTTTTTT. The chain joins TRBV28 to TRBJ1-4; D possibly corresponds to TRBD1 (6 bases). V dropped 3 bases and J dropped 0 bases, with 11 bases sitting between them. This CDR3 is 16 amino acids long. In germline, CDR1 is MDHEN, CDR2 SYDVKM.

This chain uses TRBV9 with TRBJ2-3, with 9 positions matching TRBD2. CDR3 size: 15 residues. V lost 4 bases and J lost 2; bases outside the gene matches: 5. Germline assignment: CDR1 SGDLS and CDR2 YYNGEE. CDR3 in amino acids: CASSPIAGATDTQYF. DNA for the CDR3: TGTGCCAGCAGCCCAATAGCGGGAGCCACAGATACGCAGTATTTT.

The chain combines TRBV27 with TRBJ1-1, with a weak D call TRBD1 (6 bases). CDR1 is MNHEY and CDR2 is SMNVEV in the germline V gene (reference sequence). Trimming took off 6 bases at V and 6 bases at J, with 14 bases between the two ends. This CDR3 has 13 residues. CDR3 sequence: CASSQQGSPEAFF. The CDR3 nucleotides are TGTGCCAGCAGCCAACAGGGATCCCCTGAAGCTTTCTTT.

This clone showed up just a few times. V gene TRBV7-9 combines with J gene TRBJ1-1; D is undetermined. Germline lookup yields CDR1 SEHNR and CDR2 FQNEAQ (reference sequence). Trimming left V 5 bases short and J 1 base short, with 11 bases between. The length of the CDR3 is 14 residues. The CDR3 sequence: CASSPQTKNTEAFF. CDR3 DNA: TGTGCCAGCAGCCCTCAGACTAAGAACACTGAAGCTTTCTTT.

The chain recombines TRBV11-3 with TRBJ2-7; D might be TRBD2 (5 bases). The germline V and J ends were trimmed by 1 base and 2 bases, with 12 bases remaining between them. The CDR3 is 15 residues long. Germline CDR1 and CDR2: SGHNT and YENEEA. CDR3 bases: TGTGCCAGCAGCTTAGGTCTGGACGGGACCTACGAGCAGTACTTC. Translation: CASSLGLDGTYEQYF.

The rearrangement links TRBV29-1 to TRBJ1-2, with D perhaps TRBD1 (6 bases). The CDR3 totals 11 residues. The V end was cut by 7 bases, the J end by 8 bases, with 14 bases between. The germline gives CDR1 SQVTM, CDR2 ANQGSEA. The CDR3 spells CSGRRDTGYTF. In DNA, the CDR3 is TGCAGCGGGCGCCGGGACACGGGCTACACCTTC.

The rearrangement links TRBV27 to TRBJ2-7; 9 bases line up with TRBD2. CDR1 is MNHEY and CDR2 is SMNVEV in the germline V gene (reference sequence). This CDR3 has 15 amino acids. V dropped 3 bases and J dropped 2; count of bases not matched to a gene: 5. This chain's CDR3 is CASSFGAGGPYEQYF. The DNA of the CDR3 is TGTGCCAGCAGTTTCGGAGCGGGAGGTCCCTACGAGCAGTACTTC.

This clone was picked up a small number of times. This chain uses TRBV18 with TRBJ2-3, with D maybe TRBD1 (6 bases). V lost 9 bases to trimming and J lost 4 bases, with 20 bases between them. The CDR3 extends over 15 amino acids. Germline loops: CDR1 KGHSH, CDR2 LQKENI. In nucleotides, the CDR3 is TGTGCCAGTTCCCGACAGGCTTTAGGGGCAGATACGCAGTATTTT. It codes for CASSRQALGADTQYF.

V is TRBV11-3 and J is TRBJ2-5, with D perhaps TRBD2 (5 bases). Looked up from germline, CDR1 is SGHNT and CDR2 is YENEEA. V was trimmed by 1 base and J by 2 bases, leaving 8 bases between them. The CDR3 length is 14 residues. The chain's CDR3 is CASSLGGIQETQYF. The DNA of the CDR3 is TGTGCCAGCAGCTTAGGAGGGATTCAAGAGACCCAGTACTTC.

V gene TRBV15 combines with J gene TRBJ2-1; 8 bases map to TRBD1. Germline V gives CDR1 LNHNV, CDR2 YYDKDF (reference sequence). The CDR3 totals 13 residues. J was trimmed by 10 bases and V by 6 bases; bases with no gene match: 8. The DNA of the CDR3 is TGTGCCACCAGAGCTGGACAGGGCAGGGAGCAGTTCTTC. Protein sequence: CATRAGQGREQFF.

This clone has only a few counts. CDR3 sequence (DNA): TGCGCCAGCAGCTTACGGGGGATGAACACTGAAGCTTTCTTT. Its protein product is CASSLRGMNTEAFF. V usage is TRBV5-1 and J usage is TRBJ1-1; a possible D gene is TRBD1 (5 bases). Trimming left V 2 bases short and J 0 bases short, with 8 bases between. This CDR3 contains 14 residues. Per the germline V gene, CDR1 is SGHRS and CDR2 is YFSETQ. Filled out from reference TRBV5-1 and TRBJ1-1, the complete variable domain reads KAGVTQTPRYLIKTRGQQVTLSCSPISGHRSVSWYQQTPGQGLQFLFEYFSETQRNKGNFPGRFSGRQFSNSRSEMNVSTLELGDSALYLCASSLRGMNTEAFFGQGTRLTVV.

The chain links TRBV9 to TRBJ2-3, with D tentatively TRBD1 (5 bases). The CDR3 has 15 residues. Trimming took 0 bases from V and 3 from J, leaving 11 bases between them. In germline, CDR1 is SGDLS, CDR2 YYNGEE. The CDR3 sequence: CASSVEAGRTDTQYF. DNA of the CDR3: TGTGCCAGCAGCGTAGAGGCAGGGCGTACAGATACGCAGTATTTT.

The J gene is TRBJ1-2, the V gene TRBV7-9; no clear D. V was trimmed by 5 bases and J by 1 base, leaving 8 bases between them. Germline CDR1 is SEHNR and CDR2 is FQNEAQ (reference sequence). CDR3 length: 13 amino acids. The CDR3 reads CASSPGSNYGYTF. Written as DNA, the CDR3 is TGTGCCAGCAGCCCCGGTAGTAACTATGGCTACACCTTC.